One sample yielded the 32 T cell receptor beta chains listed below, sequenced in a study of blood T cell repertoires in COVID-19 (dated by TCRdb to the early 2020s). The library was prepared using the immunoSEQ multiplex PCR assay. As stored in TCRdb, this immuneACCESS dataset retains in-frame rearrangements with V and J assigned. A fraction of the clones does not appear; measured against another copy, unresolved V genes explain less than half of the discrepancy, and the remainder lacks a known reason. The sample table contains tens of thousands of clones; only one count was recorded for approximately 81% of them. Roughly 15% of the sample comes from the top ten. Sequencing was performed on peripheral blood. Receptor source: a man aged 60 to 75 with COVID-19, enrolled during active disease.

The CDR3 coding sequence is TGTGCCAGCTATAAGGGAGGGGGGACCGCCGAGCAGTACTTC. Translation gives CASYKGGGTAEQYF. The chain couples TRBV28 to TRBJ2-7, with D possibly TRBD2 on 7 matching bases. CDR3 size: 14 residues. Germline CDR1 MDHEN, CDR2 SYDVKM. Between the trimmed V and J ends, which lost 8 bases and 6 bases, there was a span of 20 bases.

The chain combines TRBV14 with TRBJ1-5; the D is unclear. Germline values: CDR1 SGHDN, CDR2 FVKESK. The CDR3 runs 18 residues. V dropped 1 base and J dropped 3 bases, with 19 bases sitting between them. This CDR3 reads CASSQATNYARVNQPQHF. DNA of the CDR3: TGTGCCAGCAGCCAAGCCACCAATTACGCGAGGGTCAATCAGCCCCAGCATTTT.

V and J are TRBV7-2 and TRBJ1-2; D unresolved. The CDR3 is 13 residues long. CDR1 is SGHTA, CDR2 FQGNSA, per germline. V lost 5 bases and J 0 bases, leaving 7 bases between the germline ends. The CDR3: CASSQQPNYGYTF. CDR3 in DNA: TGTGCCAGCAGCCAACAGCCTAACTATGGCTACACCTTC.

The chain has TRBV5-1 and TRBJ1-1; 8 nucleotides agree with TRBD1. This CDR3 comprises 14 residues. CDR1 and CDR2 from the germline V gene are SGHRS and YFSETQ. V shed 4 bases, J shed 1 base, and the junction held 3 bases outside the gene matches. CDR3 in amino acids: CASSRQGANTEAFF. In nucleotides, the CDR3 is TGCGCCAGCAGCAGGCAGGGGGCGAACACTGAAGCTTTCTTT.

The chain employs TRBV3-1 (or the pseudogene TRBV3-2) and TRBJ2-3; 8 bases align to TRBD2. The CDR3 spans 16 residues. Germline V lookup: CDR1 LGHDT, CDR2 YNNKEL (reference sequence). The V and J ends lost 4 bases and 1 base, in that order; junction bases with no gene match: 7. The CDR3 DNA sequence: TGTGCCAGCAGCCTCCAGCGGGAGTTTGGCACAGATACGCAGTATTTT. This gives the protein CASSLQREFGTDTQYF.

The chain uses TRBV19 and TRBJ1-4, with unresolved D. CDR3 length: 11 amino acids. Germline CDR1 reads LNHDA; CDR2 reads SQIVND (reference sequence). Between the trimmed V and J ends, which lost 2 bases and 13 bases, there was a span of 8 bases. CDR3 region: CASSISGVLFF. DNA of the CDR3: TGTGCCAGTAGTATATCCGGGGTACTGTTTTTT.

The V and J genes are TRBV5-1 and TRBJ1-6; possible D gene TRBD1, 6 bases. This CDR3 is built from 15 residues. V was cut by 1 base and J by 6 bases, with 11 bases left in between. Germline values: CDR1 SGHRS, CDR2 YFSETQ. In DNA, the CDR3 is TGCGCCAGCAGCTTGCAGGACAGTTTTAATTCACCCCTCCACTTT. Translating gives CASSLQDSFNSPLHF.

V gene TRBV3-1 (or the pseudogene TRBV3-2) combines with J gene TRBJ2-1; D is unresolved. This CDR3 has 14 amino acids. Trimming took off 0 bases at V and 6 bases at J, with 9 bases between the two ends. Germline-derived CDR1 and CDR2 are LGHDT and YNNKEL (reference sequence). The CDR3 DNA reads TGTGCCAGCAGCCAAGATACCGGTTTCAATGAGCAGTTCTTC. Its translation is CASSQDTGFNEQFF.

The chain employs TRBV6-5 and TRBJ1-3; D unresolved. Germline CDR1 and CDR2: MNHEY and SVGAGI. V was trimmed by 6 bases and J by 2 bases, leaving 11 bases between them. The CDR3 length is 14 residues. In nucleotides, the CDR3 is TGTGCCAGCAGACCCGGGAATACTGGAAACACCATATATTTT. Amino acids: CASRPGNTGNTIYF.

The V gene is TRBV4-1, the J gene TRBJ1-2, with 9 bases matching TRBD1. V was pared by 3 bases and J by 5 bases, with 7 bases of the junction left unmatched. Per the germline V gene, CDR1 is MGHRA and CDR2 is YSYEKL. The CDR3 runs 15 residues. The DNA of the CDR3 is TGCGCCAGCAGCCAGGGGACAGGGTCCCCTTATGGCTACACCTTC. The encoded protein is CASSQGTGSPYGYTF.

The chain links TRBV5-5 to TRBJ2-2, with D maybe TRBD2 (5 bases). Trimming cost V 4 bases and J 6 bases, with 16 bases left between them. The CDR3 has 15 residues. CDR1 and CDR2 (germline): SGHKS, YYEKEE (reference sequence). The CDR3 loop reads CASSPIGGRPGELFF. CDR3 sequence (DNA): TGTGCCAGCAGCCCGATTGGAGGACGGCCCGGGGAGCTGTTTTTT.

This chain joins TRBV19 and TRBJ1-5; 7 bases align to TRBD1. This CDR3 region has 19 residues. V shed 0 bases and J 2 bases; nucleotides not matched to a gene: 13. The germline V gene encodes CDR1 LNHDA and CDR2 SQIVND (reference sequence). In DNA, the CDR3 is TGTGCCAGTAGTATAGATGAGCGACAGGGAGCGCCCCGCAATCAGCCCCAGCATTTT. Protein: CASSIDERQGAPRNQPQHF.

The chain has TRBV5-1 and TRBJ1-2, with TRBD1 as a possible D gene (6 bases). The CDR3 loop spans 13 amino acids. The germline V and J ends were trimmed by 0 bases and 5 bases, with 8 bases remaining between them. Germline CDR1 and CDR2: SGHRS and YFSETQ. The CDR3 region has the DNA TGCGCCAGCAGCTTGGGACAGGAGTATGGCTACACCTTC. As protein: CASSLGQEYGYTF.

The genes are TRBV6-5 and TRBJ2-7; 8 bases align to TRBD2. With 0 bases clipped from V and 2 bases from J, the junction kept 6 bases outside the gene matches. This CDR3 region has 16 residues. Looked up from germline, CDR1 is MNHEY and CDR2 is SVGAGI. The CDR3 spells CASSYSGTRYAYEQYF. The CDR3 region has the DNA TGTGCCAGCAGTTACTCCGGGACTAGGTATGCCTACGAGCAGTACTTC.

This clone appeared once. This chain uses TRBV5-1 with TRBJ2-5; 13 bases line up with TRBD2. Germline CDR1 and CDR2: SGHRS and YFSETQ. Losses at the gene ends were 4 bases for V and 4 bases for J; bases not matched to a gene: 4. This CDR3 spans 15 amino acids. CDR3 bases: TGCGCCAGCAGCACCGGACTAGCGGGAGCAGAGACCCAGTACTTC. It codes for CASSTGLAGAETQYF.

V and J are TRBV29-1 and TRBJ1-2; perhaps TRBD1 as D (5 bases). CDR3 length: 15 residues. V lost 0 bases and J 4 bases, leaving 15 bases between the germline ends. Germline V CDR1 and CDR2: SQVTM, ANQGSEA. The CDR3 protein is CSVEDQDTGGYGYTF. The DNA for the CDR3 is TGCAGCGTTGAAGATCAGGACACGGGGGGCTATGGCTACACCTTC.

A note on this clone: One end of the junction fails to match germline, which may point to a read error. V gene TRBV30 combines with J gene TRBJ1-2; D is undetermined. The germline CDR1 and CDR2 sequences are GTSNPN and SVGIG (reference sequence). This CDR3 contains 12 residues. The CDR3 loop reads CARSAPGNGYTF. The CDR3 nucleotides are TGTGCCCGGAGCGCCCCGGGAAATGGCTACACCTTC.

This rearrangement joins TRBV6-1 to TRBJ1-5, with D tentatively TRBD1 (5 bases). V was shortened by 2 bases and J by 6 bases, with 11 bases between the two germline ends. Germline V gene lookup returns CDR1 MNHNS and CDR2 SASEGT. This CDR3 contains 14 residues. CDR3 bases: TGTGCCAGCAGTGAACCGACAGACGGTCAGCCCCAGCATTTT. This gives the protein CASSEPTDGQPQHF.

For the CDR3, the DNA is TGTGCCAGCACCCGAGGAGGGTCTCAGAGACCCGGGGAGCTGTTTTTT. It is translated as CASTRGGSQRPGELFF. This chain uses TRBV2 with TRBJ2-2; perhaps TRBD2 as D (6 bases). The V gene's germline CDR1 is SNHLY and CDR2 FYNNEI. CDR3 size: 16 residues. The V and J ends lost 7 bases and 6 bases respectively, with 21 bases between them.

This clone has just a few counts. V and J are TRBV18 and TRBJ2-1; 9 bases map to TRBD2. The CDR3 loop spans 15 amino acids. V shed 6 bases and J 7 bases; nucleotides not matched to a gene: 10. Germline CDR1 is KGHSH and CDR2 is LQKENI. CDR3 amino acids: CASSPTSGEGNEQFF. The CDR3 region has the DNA TGTGCCAGCTCCCCGACTAGCGGAGAGGGGAATGAGCAGTTCTTC.

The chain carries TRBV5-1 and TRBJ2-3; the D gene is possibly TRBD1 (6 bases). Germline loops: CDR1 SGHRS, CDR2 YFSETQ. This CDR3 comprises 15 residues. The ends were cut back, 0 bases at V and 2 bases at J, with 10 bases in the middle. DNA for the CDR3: TGCGCCAGCAGCTTGGGACAGGAGCTCACAGATACGCAGTATTTT. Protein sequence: CASSLGQELTDTQYF.

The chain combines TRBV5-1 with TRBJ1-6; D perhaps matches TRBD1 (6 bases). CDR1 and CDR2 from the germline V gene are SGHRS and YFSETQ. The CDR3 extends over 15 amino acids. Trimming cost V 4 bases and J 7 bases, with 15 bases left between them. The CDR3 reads CASSVNTGHNSPLHF. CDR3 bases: TGCGCCAGCAGCGTGAATACAGGGCACAATTCACCCCTCCACTTT.

CDR3 nucleotide sequence: TGCGCCAGCAGCTTGATCCGGGACAGCCTCTCCTACGAGCAGTACTTC. Translating gives CASSLIRDSLSYEQYF. J is TRBJ2-7 and V is TRBV5-1; 7 nucleotides align to TRBD1. Trimming removed 1 base from V and 0 bases from J; junction bases left unmatched: 7. The germline CDR1 and CDR2 sequences are SGHRS and YFSETQ. This CDR3 comprises 16 residues.

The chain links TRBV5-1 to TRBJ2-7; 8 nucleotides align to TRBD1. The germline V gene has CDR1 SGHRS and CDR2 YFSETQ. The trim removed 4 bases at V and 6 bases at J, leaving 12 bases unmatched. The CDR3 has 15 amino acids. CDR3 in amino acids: CASSPATTGGIEQYF. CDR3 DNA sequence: TGCGCCAGCAGCCCGGCGACTACAGGGGGTATCGAGCAGTACTTC.

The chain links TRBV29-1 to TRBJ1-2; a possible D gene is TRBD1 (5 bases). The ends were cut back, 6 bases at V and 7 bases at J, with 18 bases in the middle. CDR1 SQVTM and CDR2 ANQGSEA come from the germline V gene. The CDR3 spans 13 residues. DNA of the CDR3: TGCAGCGTGGGAGGGGCACACAGGTCTGGCTACACCTTC. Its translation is CSVGGAHRSGYTF.

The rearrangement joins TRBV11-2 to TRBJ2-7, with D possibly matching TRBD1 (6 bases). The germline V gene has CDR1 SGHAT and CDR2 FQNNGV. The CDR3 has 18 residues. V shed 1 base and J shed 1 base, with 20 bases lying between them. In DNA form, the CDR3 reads TGTGCCAGCAGCTTAGGACCCTTTCACAGGGTGGTATCCTACGAGCAGTACTTC. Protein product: CASSLGPFHRVVSYEQYF.

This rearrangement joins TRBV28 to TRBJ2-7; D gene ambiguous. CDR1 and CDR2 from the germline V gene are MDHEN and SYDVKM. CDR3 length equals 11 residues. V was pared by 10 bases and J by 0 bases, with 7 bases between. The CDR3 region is CATTGSYEQYF. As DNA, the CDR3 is TGTGCCACCACGGGCTCCTACGAGCAGTACTTC.

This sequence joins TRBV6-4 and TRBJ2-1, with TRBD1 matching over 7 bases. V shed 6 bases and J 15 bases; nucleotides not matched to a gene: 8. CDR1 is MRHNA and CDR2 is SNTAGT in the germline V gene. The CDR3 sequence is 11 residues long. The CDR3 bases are TGTGCCAGCAGCGGGGTCTACAGGGGGTTCTTC. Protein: CASSGVYRGFF.

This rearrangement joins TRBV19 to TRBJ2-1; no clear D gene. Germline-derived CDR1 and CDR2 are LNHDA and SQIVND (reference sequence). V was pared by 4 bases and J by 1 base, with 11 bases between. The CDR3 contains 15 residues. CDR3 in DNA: TGTGCCAGTAGTACAACCAGTATATCCTACAATGAGCAGTTCTTC. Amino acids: CASSTTSISYNEQFF.

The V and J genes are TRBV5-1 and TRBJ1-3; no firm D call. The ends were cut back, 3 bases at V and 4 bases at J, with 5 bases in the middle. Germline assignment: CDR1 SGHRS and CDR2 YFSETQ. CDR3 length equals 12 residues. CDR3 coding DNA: TGCGCCAGCAGCTCGAGGGGAAACACCATATATTTT. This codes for CASSSRGNTIYF.

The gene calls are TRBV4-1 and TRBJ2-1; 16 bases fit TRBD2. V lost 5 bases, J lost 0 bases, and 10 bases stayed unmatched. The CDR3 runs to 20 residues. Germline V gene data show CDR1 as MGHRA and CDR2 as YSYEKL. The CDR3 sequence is CASSATSGTSGRDSYNEQFF. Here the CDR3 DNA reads TGCGCCAGCAGCGCAACATCCGGGACTAGCGGGAGGGACTCCTACAATGAGCAGTTCTTC.

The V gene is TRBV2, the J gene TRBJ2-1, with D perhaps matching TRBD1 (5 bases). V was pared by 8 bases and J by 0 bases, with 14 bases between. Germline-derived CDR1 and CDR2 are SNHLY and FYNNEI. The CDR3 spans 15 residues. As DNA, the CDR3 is TGTGCCAGCTCGTCCAGGGCTAGCTCCTACAATGAGCAGTTCTTC. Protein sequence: CASSSRASSYNEQFF.